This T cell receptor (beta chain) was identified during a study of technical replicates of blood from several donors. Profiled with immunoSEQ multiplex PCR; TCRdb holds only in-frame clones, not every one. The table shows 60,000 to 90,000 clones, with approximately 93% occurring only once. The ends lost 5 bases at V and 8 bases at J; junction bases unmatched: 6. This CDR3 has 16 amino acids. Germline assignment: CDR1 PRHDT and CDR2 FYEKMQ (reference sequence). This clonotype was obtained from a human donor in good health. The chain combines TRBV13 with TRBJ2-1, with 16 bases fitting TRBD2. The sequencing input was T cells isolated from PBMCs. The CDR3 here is CASSPGTSGRADEQFF. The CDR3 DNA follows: TGTGCCAGCAGCCCTGGGACTAGCGGGAGGGCCGATGAGCAGTTCTTC.